A single sample gave rise to the 21 T cell receptor beta chains below, sequenced in a study of regulatory T cells in long-lasting Graves disease. Arm-PCR of CDR3 regions with iRepertoire HTBI primers generated TCR beta libraries. TCRdb processed the multiplex PCR reads anew with MiXCR; each CDR3 protein has one entry. The data show 450,000 to 700,000 distinct CDR3 sequences, with approximately 13% seen just once and about 10% held by the top ten. Specified time point: newly diagnosed GD, antithyroid drugs for less than 3 months. Preparation of the TCR library used RNA extracted from PBMCs. This same sample was also part of a study on T cells in Graves' hyperthyroidism and ophthalmopathy.

Sequenced here: peripheral blood mononuclear cells (PBMCs), sampled at new diagnosis, from a patient treated with antithyroid drugs. The receptors were sampled from a man aged 25 to 45 with Graves disease.

This clonotype was detected many times. V gene TRBV24-1 combines with J gene TRBJ1-1; possibly TRBD1 for D (6 bases). CDR1 is KGHDR and CDR2 is SFDVKD in the germline V gene. The length of the CDR3 is 13 residues. Between the trimmed V and J ends, which lost 9 bases and 0 bases, there was a span of 10 bases. The CDR3 DNA reads TGTGCCACCTCGGGACACCTGAACACTGAAGCTTTCTTT. Its translation is CATSGHLNTEAFF.

This clonotype occurred many times. V gene TRBV5-1 combines with J gene TRBJ2-5, with D unclear. Germline V gene sequence: CDR1 SGHRS, CDR2 YFSETQ. This CDR3 is built from 15 residues. Trimming took off 0 bases at V and 2 bases at J, with 11 bases between the two ends. The DNA for the CDR3 is TGCGCCAGCAGCTTGGCCGTGGGCCGACAAGAGACCCAGTACTTC. Protein: CASSLAVGRQETQYF. The full variable domain, in which reference TRBV5-1 and TRBJ2-5 provide the parts outside the CDR3, is KAGVTQTPRYLIKTRGQQVTLSCSPISGHRSVSWYQQTPGQGLQFLFEYFSETQRNKGNFPGRFSGRQFSNSRSEMNVSTLELGDSALYLCASSLAVGRQETQYFGPGTRLLVL.

This clonotype showed up many times. This chain connects TRBV7-8 to TRBJ2-1; a possible D gene is TRBD2 (6 bases). The CDR3 is 15 amino acids. Germline CDR1 reads SGHVS; CDR2 reads FQNEAQ. The germline V and J ends were trimmed by 4 bases and 9 bases, with 19 bases remaining between them. The CDR3 loop is CASSSPRWGVGEQFF. CDR3 nucleotide sequence: TGTGCCAGCAGCTCCCCTCGGTGGGGGGTTGGTGAGCAGTTCTTC. Full variable domain (rest looked up from reference TRBV7-8 and TRBJ2-1): GAGVSQSPRYKVAKRGQDVALRCDPISGHVSLFWYQQALGQGPEFLTYFQNEAQLDKSGLPSDRFFAERPEGSVSTLKIQRTQQEDSAVYLCASSSPRWGVGEQFFGPGTRLTVL.

This clonotype was seen at least ten times. J is TRBJ2-7 and V is TRBV6-2 or TRBV6-3; TRBD1 matches at 9 bases. The CDR3 runs 13 residues. The V gene end was trimmed by 6 bases and the J gene end by 3 bases; junction bases not matched to a gene: 3. CDR1 and CDR2 (germline): MNHEY, SVGEGT. DNA for the CDR3: TGTGCCAGCAGGCGGGGACAGGGCTACGAGCAGTACTTC. It specifies CASRRGQGYEQYF.

This clonotype has only a few counts. A read error is possible here, since a much larger clone lies one base away. This chain uses TRBV9 with TRBJ2-7; D unclear. Trimming shortened V by 3 bases and J by 3 bases, and 4 bases separated the two germline ends. Germline loops: CDR1 SGDLS, CDR2 YYNGEE. There are 11 residues in the CDR3. In nucleotides, the CDR3 is TGTGCCAGCAGCGCCGACTACGAGCAGTACTTC. Translating it yields CASSADYEQYF. Supplemented by reference TRBV9 and TRBJ2-7, the full variable domain reads DSGVTQTPKHLITATGQRVTLRCSPRSGDLSVYWYQQSLDQGLQFLIQYYNGEERAKGNILERFSAQQFPDLHSELNLSSLELGDSALYFCASSADYEQYFGPGTRLTVT.

This clonotype was seen ten or more times. The V call is TRBV20-1, the J call TRBJ2-7; possibly TRBD2 for D (5 bases). Germline values: CDR1 DFQATT, CDR2 SNEGSKA (reference sequence). The CDR3 consists of 13 residues. Deletions cut 3 bases from V and 0 bases from J, with 9 bases between. The CDR3 reads CSASGENSYEQYF. CDR3 nucleotide sequence: TGCAGTGCTAGCGGGGAAAACTCCTACGAGCAGTACTTC.

V and J are TRBV20-1 and TRBJ1-3; no firm D call. Germline V gives CDR1 DFQATT, CDR2 SNEGSKA (reference sequence). Trimming pared 0 bases from V and 2 bases from J, leaving 17 bases between. The CDR3 contains 17 residues. CDR3 sequence reads: CSARDPTTRPTGNTIYF. In DNA form, the CDR3 reads TGCAGTGCTAGAGATCCAACGACACGTCCCACTGGAAACACCATATATTTT.

The chain combines TRBV9 with TRBJ1-2; the D is unclear. Germline CDR1 reads SGDLS; CDR2 reads YYNGEE. V was shortened by 4 bases and J by 7 bases, with 11 bases between the two germline ends. The CDR3 covers 12 residues. The DNA of the CDR3 is TGTGCCAGCAGCCTCGACATATGTGGCTACACCTTC. This sequence encodes CASSLDICGYTF.

This clonotype occurred many times. The genes are TRBV5-6 and TRBJ1-1, with D possibly being TRBD1 (6 bases). This CDR3 contains 13 residues. Trimming stripped 1 base from V and 8 bases from J, with 12 bases between. The germline V gene has CDR1 SGHDT and CDR2 YYEEEE. This chain's CDR3 is CASSLTGPGEAFF. For the CDR3, the DNA is TGTGCCAGCAGCTTGACAGGGCCCGGGGAAGCTTTCTTT.

This clonotype has just a few counts. A much larger clonotype is one base distant, so this may be a read error. The final CDR3 position lacks the conserved phenylalanine or tryptophan, pointing to a likely read error. The V gene is TRBV7-3, the J gene TRBJ2-5; D not certain. The germline V and J ends were trimmed by 2 bases and 3 bases, with 7 bases remaining between them. The CDR3 length is 13 residues. Germline V gene data show CDR1 as SGHTA and CDR2 as FQGTGA. The CDR3 DNA reads as TGTGCCAGCAGCTTATTCACGAAAGAGACCCAGTACTAC. Encoded protein: CASSLFTKETQYY.

On this clonotype: This may be a read error: a much more frequent sequence differs by one nucleotide. The V gene is TRBV6-5, the J gene TRBJ2-2; no clear D gene. The V gene's germline CDR1 is MNHEY and CDR2 SVGAGI. V was shortened by 4 bases and J by 1 base, with 4 bases between the two germline ends. The CDR3 is 13 residues long. The CDR3 loop is CASSSVNTGELFF. The DNA of the CDR3 is TGTGCCAGCAGTTCTGTGAACACCGGGGAGCTGTTTTTT.

The rearrangement uses TRBV2 and TRBJ2-6, with a possible D match to TRBD1 (5 bases). Germline lookup yields CDR1 SNHLY and CDR2 FYNNEI. Trimming took off 2 bases at V and 3 bases at J, with 11 bases between the two ends. The CDR3 is 16 amino acids. The chain's CDR3 is CASSEPGARGANVLTF. Written as DNA, the CDR3 is TGTGCCAGCAGTGAACCTGGGGCGCGTGGGGCCAACGTCCTGACTTTC.

The J gene is TRBJ1-2, the V gene TRBV6-1; D is possibly TRBD1 (5 bases). Germline V gene lookup returns CDR1 MNHNS and CDR2 SASEGT. V was pared by 2 bases and J by 4 bases, with 8 bases between. CDR3 size: 13 residues. CDR3 DNA: TGTGCCAGCAGTGAAAAAGGGACCTATGGCTACACCTTC. Its translation: CASSEKGTYGYTF.

Here the CDR3 DNA reads TGTGCTAGTGGTTTGGCTCTCGGGACAGGGGGCTCTGGAAACACCATATATTTT. Translation: CASGLALGTGGSGNTIYF. The genes are TRBV12-5 and TRBJ1-3; 11 positions agree with TRBD1. With V trimmed by 1 base and J by 0 bases, 5 bases remained unmatched. The CDR3 spans 18 residues. In germline, CDR1 is LGHNT, CDR2 FRNRAP.

This clonotype was seen ten or more times. This sequence joins TRBV29-1 and TRBJ1-1, with a tentative D call TRBD1 (6 bases). This CDR3 has 13 residues. CDR1 is SQVTM, CDR2 ANQGSEA, per germline. Trimming left V 7 bases short and J 3 bases short, with 15 bases between. The CDR3 DNA is TGCAGCGCGTACCGGGACACCTACACTGAAGCTTTCTTT. It encodes CSAYRDTYTEAFF.

This clonotype was seen a handful of times. V and J are TRBV28 and TRBJ1-5, with 7 bases fitting TRBD1. The CDR3 contains 15 residues. Germline assignment: CDR1 MDHEN and CDR2 SYDVKM. V was pared by 3 bases and J by 2 bases, with 4 bases of the junction left unmatched. The CDR3: CASSFSGQGNQPQHF. The CDR3 nucleotides are TGTGCCAGCAGTTTTTCAGGACAGGGCAATCAGCCCCAGCATTTT.

This chain uses TRBV20-1 with TRBJ2-1; 13 nucleotides align to TRBD2. The CDR3 sequence is 16 residues long. Trimming took 6 bases from V and 2 from J; bases not matched to a gene: 7. The germline V gene has CDR1 DFQATT and CDR2 SNEGSKA (reference sequence). The CDR3 coding sequence is TGCAGTGCCAGGACTAGCGGGAGTTGGGCCTACAATGAGCAGTTCTTC. It codes for CSARTSGSWAYNEQFF.

This clonotype was picked up many times. The CDR3 is CASSLTGTSSREKLFF. In DNA, the CDR3 is TGTGCCAGCAGCTTGACAGGGACGTCGAGTCGGGAAAAACTGTTTTTT. The chain uses TRBV7-2 and TRBJ1-4; 7 bases align to TRBD1. Germline V CDR1 and CDR2: SGHTA, FQGNSA. CDR3 length: 16 residues. The V gene end was trimmed by 3 bases and the J gene end by 8 bases; junction bases not matched to a gene: 12.

This chain uses TRBV14 with TRBJ1-3; TRBD1 matches 7 bases. The germline gives CDR1 SGHDN, CDR2 FVKESK. The ends lost 3 bases at V and 0 bases at J; junction bases unmatched: 5. This CDR3 contains 16 residues. The CDR3 region is CASSQDRPYSGNTIYF. DNA for the CDR3: TGTGCCAGCAGCCAGGACAGGCCATACTCTGGAAACACCATATATTTT. The whole variable domain, remainder taken from reference TRBV14 and TRBJ1-3, is EAGVTQFPSHSVIEKGQTVTLRCDPISGHDNLYWYRRVMGKEIKFLLHFVKESKQDESGMPNNRFLAERTGGTYSTLKVQPAELEDSGVYFCASSQDRPYSGNTIYFGEGSWLTVV.

The rearrangement joins TRBV27 to TRBJ1-5; D is uncertain. Germline-derived CDR1 and CDR2 are MNHEY and SMNVEV (reference sequence). Trimming removed 10 bases at V and 6 bases at J, with 10 bases between. This CDR3 has 11 amino acids. The CDR3 spells CATKGIQPQHF. DNA of the CDR3: TGTGCCACCAAAGGGATTCAGCCCCAGCATTTT.

The chain links TRBV5-6 to TRBJ1-5; unclear D gene. Germline V gene data show CDR1 as SGHDT and CDR2 as YYEEEE. Trimming took off 0 bases at V and 5 bases at J, with 12 bases between the two ends. The CDR3 covers 15 residues. The CDR3 is CASSLVATPDQPQHF. CDR3 bases: TGTGCCAGCAGCTTGGTGGCTACTCCCGATCAGCCCCAGCATTTT.